These 22 T cell receptor beta chains originate from one sample sequenced in a study of beta chain features in type 1 diabetes. Expressed TCRB transcripts were sequenced, since all the RNA that had been isolated was reverse transcribed. Assay used: immunoSEQ multiplex PCR; TCRdb lists only in-frame clones, some missing. The table has around 300,000 clones, around 10% seen once. The sequenced sample consisted of naive CD4+ T cells from blood. The source is a woman in her twenties or thirties in good health.

There are a few counts of this clone. This chain connects TRBV19 to TRBJ2-3; possible D gene TRBD1, 6 bases. The length of the CDR3 is 14 residues. V gave up 5 bases and J gave up 0 bases, with 9 bases separating them. Germline lookup yields CDR1 LNHDA and CDR2 SQIVND (reference sequence). CDR3 residues: CASSRQVSTDTQYF. The CDR3 coding sequence is TGTGCCAGTAGTCGACAGGTTAGCACAGATACGCAGTATTTT.

This clone showed up just a few times. The V call is TRBV5-6, the J call TRBJ2-7, with 7 bases fitting TRBD2. J lost 0 bases, V lost 4 bases, and 7 bases had no gene match. CDR1 and CDR2 (germline): SGHDT, YYEEEE. The CDR3 runs to 15 residues. The CDR3 bases are TGTGCCAGCAGCAAGCTAGCGGTGAGCTCCTACGAGCAGTACTTC. Translating gives CASSKLAVSSYEQYF. The full variable domain, rest sourced from reference TRBV5-6 and TRBJ2-7, is DAGVTQSPTHLIKTRGQQVTLRCSPKSGHDTVSWYQQALGQGPQFIFQYYEEEERQRGNFPDRFSGHQFPNYSSELNVNALLLGDSALYLCASSKLAVSSYEQYFGPGTRLTVT.

In this sample, this clone turned up a few times. V usage is TRBV5-1 and J usage is TRBJ2-5, with 8 bases that match TRBD2. The CDR3 length is 14 residues. V lost 3 bases to trimming and J lost 5 bases; unmatched junction nucleotides: 6. CDR1 is SGHRS and CDR2 is YFSETQ in the germline V gene. This CDR3 is CASSWSAGVETQYF. The CDR3 DNA follows: TGCGCCAGCAGCTGGTCAGCGGGAGTGGAGACCCAGTACTTC.

This clone was detected a few times. J is TRBJ1-2 and V is TRBV2; TRBD1 matches 11 bases. Germline CDR1 and CDR2: SNHLY and FYNNEI. The V gene end was trimmed by 6 bases and the J gene end by 8 bases; junction bases not matched to a gene: 14. This CDR3 is 16 amino acids long. The CDR3 spells CASRLRTGGLNLGYTF. The CDR3 nucleotides are TGTGCCAGCAGACTCCGGACAGGGGGCCTTAATCTCGGCTACACCTTC.

This clone was observed a handful of times. This chain joins TRBV29-1 and TRBJ1-2; possibly TRBD1 for D (6 bases). The germline V gene encodes CDR1 SQVTM and CDR2 ANQGSEA. V dropped 6 bases and J dropped 1 base, with 12 bases sitting between them. There are 13 residues in the CDR3. The CDR3 DNA reads as TGCAGCGTAGCCGGACAGTTTAACTATGGCTACACCTTC. Translated: CSVAGQFNYGYTF.

V usage is TRBV7-3 and J usage is TRBJ2-1; TRBD1 matches 11 bases. V shed 5 bases and J 6 bases; nucleotides not matched to a gene: 3. The germline V gene has CDR1 SGHTA and CDR2 FQGTGA. The CDR3 length is 14 residues. The CDR3 loop is CASSKGQGVNEQFF. In nucleotides, the CDR3 is TGTGCCAGCAGCAAGGGACAGGGGGTCAATGAGCAGTTCTTC.

The gene calls are TRBV18 and TRBJ1-1; 9 bases agree with TRBD1. The CDR3 extends over 15 amino acids. J was trimmed by 1 base and V by 5 bases; bases with no gene match: 5. The V gene's germline CDR1 is KGHSH and CDR2 LQKENI. CDR3 residues: CASSVGQGSNTEAFF. The CDR3 DNA reads as TGTGCCAGCTCAGTTGGACAGGGGTCGAACACTGAAGCTTTCTTT. Full variable domain (outside the CDR3, taken from reference TRBV18 and TRBJ1-1): NAGVMQNPRHLVRRRGQEARLRCSPMKGHSHVYWYRQLPEEGLKFMVYLQKENIIDESGMPKERFSAEFPKEGPSILRIQQVVRGDSAAYFCASSVGQGSNTEAFFGQGTRLTVV.

This clone appeared a few times. The sample has other DNA sequences that encode this CDR3 too. The CDR3 nucleotides read TGTGCCAGCTCACCGGAGGGAACTGAAGCTTTCTTT. Translated: CASSPEGTEAFF. The rearrangement uses TRBV18 and TRBJ1-1, with unresolved D. Germline V gene lookup returns CDR1 KGHSH and CDR2 LQKENI. The CDR3 is 12 amino acids. Between the trimmed V and J ends, which lost 3 bases and 5 bases, there was a span of 7 bases. The whole variable domain, remainder taken from reference TRBV18 and TRBJ1-1, is NAGVMQNPRHLVRRRGQEARLRCSPMKGHSHVYWYRQLPEEGLKFMVYLQKENIIDESGMPKERFSAEFPKEGPSILRIQQVVRGDSAAYFCASSPEGTEAFFGQGTRLTVV.

This clone was observed a handful of times. This specimen includes other DNA sequences encoding the same CDR3. The chain employs TRBV7-2 and TRBJ1-5; D is ambiguous. V was shortened by 3 bases and J by 2 bases, with 5 bases between the two germline ends. The CDR3 spans 13 residues. Germline V gene lookup returns CDR1 SGHTA and CDR2 FQGNSA. The CDR3, as DNA: TGTGCCAGCAGCTTCGCGGGCAATCAGCCCCAGCATTTT. Amino acid sequence: CASSFAGNQPQHF.

This clone has more than one count but fewer than ten. The J gene is TRBJ1-1, the V gene TRBV5-8, with 7 bases fitting TRBD1. The ends lost 3 bases at V and 0 bases at J; junction bases unmatched: 8. This CDR3 has 16 residues. Germline CDR1 SGHTS, CDR2 YDEGEE. CDR3 bases: TGTGCCAGCAGCTCGGGACAGCCAAGCATGAACACTGAAGCTTTCTTT. Its translation is CASSSGQPSMNTEAFF.

V is TRBV5-1 and J is TRBJ1-4; 7 bases line up with TRBD1. The CDR3 loop spans 14 amino acids. V trimming: 4 bases; J trimming: 5 bases; junction bases outside the gene matches: 5. Germline V gene lookup returns CDR1 SGHRS and CDR2 YFSETQ. The CDR3 region is CASSTETGNEKLFF. Here the CDR3 DNA reads TGCGCCAGCAGCACGGAGACAGGGAATGAAAAACTGTTTTTT.

Only a few counts were recorded for this clone. The CDR3 DNA is TGTGCCAGTAGTATAGATCCAGGGTCTGAAGCTTTCTTT. This encodes CASSIDPGSEAFF. The chain combines TRBV19 with TRBJ1-1; weak D call: TRBD1 (5 bases). Per germline, CDR1 LNHDA and CDR2 SQIVND (reference sequence). The CDR3 is made up of 13 amino acids. V lost 0 bases and J 6 bases, leaving 8 bases between the germline ends.

In its sample, this clone was seen a few times. The chain is built from TRBV5-4 and TRBJ2-5; 7 bases fit TRBD2. The CDR3 sequence is 13 residues long. In germline, CDR1 is SGHNT, CDR2 YYREEE (reference sequence). The V gene end was trimmed by 3 bases and the J gene end by 2 bases; junction bases not matched to a gene: 1. Here the CDR3 reads CASSWEGQETQYF. As DNA, the CDR3 is TGTGCCAGCAGCTGGGAGGGGCAAGAGACCCAGTACTTC.

This clone was observed a handful of times. V gene TRBV4-2 combines with J gene TRBJ2-1, with a possible D match to TRBD1 (5 bases). V shed 5 bases and J shed 3 bases, with 17 bases lying between them. The CDR3 is 16 residues long. CDR1 LGHNA and CDR2 YNFKEQ come from the germline V gene. CDR3 bases: TGTGCCAGCAGCGAAGGAACAGGTGGCCTCTACAATGAGCAGTTCTTC. This translates into CASSEGTGGLYNEQFF.

This clone came up a few times. The chain joins TRBV6-5 to TRBJ1-2, with D possibly being TRBD1 (5 bases). The CDR3 loop spans 11 amino acids. Deletions cut 2 bases from V and 7 bases from J, with 5 bases between. Germline CDR1 reads MNHEY; CDR2 reads SVGAGI. The CDR3 loop reads CASSYQGGYTF. The CDR3 DNA follows: TGTGCCAGCAGTTACCAGGGTGGCTACACCTTC.

This clone was counted a few times. The V gene is TRBV29-1, the J gene TRBJ2-6; possible D gene TRBD2, 6 bases. Between the trimmed V and J ends, which lost 4 bases and 4 bases, there was a span of 11 bases. There are 14 residues in the CDR3. Germline V gives CDR1 SQVTM, CDR2 ANQGSEA. The CDR3 reads CSVGGAGGANVLTF. The CDR3 nucleotides read TGCAGCGTTGGAGGGGCGGGGGGGGCCAACGTCCTGACTTTC.

In its sample, this clone was seen a few times. The J gene is TRBJ2-1, the V gene TRBV11-2; D might be TRBD2 (6 bases). The ends were cut back, 3 bases at V and 8 bases at J, with 20 bases in the middle. The CDR3 length is 16 residues. Germline CDR1 is SGHAT and CDR2 is FQNNGV. The CDR3 DNA follows: TGTGCCAGCAGCTTTCGGCGGGATATATATGGGGATGAGCAGTTCTTC. This encodes CASSFRRDIYGDEQFF.

This clone appeared a few times. This rearrangement joins TRBV14 to TRBJ2-7, with D unclear. The CDR3 sequence is 15 residues long. V lost 1 base to trimming and J lost 0 bases, with 10 bases between them. Looked up from germline, CDR1 is SGHDN and CDR2 is FVKESK. The CDR3 sequence is CASSQVWPSSYEQYF. CDR3 nucleotides: TGTGCCAGCAGCCAAGTTTGGCCTAGCTCCTACGAGCAGTACTTC.

There are a few counts of this clone. This chain connects TRBV29-1 to TRBJ1-5, with D maybe TRBD1 (5 bases). CDR3 length equals 14 residues. V was trimmed by 4 bases and J by 4 bases, leaving 14 bases between them. Per germline, CDR1 SQVTM and CDR2 ANQGSEA. The CDR3, as DNA: TGCAGCGTTGGAAGCTCAGGGCCGAATCAGCCCCAGCATTTT. Amino acids: CSVGSSGPNQPQHF.

This clone was counted a few times. V gene TRBV4-1 combines with J gene TRBJ2-7; no reliable D call. The CDR3 is 15 amino acids. The germline gives CDR1 MGHRA, CDR2 YSYEKL. Trimming took off 0 bases at V and 6 bases at J, with 15 bases between the two ends. As DNA, the CDR3 is TGCGCCAGCAGCCAAGACTTACAAGTGAGGAGCGAGCAGTACTTC. It yields the protein CASSQDLQVRSEQYF.

This clone showed up just a few times. This sample includes further DNA sequences coding for the same CDR3. The V and J genes are TRBV7-2 and TRBJ2-6, with D possibly matching TRBD1 (5 bases). CDR3 length: 15 residues. CDR1 is SGHTA and CDR2 is FQGNSA in the germline V gene. V was cut by 5 bases and J by 0 bases, with 8 bases left in between. The CDR3 sequence is CASSPRVSGANVLTF. In nucleotides, the CDR3 is TGTGCCAGCAGCCCCAGGGTCTCTGGGGCCAACGTCCTGACTTTC.

This clone has just a few counts. This rearrangement joins TRBV5-1 to TRBJ2-7; TRBD1 agrees at 7 bases. The CDR3 is made up of 14 amino acids. Trimming cost V 3 bases and J 5 bases; bases outside gene matches: 8. CDR1 and CDR2 from the germline V gene are SGHRS and YFSETQ. CDR3 coding DNA: TGCGCCAGCAGCTCGACAGGGTTCGTAGACGAGCAGTACTTC. Amino acids: CASSSTGFVDEQYF.